Each of the 29 T cell receptor beta chains below was sequenced from the same sample in a study of cytomegalovirus exposure and HLA in healthy donors. PCR was performed using 60 Vbeta and 13 Jbeta primers. Data came from immunoSEQ multiplex PCR; TCRdb stores just in-frame clones and leaves some out. The sample holds about 200,000 clones; more than 60% are singletons and the top ten take approximately 2%. Sequenced material: PBMCs. These receptors all come from a woman in her twenties or thirties in good health and CMV-seropositive.

The gene calls are TRBV6-5 and TRBJ2-7; perhaps TRBD1 as D (5 bases). The CDR3 loop spans 15 amino acids. CDR1 is MNHEY and CDR2 is SVGAGI in the germline V gene. The V end lost 6 bases, the J end lost 0 bases, and 15 bases lay between the germline ends. CDR3 in amino acids: CASRTDSAGSYEQYF. The CDR3 DNA reads TGTGCCAGCAGAACAGACAGCGCCGGCTCCTACGAGCAGTACTTC.

The chain joins TRBV11-2 to TRBJ2-5, with D possibly being TRBD1 (5 bases). V dropped 6 bases and J dropped 4 bases, with 9 bases sitting between them. In germline, CDR1 is SGHAT, CDR2 FQNNGV. This CDR3 contains 12 residues. CDR3 amino acids: CASRGPGETQYF. CDR3 in DNA: TGTGCCAGCAGGGGGCCCGGAGAGACCCAGTACTTC.

There are a few counts of this clone. The chain recombines TRBV5-4 with TRBJ1-4; no definite D call. Germline lookup yields CDR1 SGHNT and CDR2 YYREEE (reference sequence). Between the trimmed V and J ends, which lost 3 bases and 10 bases, there was a span of 16 bases. This CDR3 has 14 residues. The CDR3 nucleotides read TGTGCCAGCAGCTCAAACACCGCCCTTGGAAAACTGTTTTTT. Translation: CASSSNTALGKLFF.

This clone was counted only a few times. The J gene is TRBJ1-1, the V gene TRBV28; D gene ambiguous. Germline V gives CDR1 MDHEN, CDR2 SYDVKM. There are 11 residues in the CDR3. V lost 8 bases and J lost 1, with 5 bases in between. The CDR3 is CASHRNTEAFF. Written as DNA, the CDR3 is TGTGCCAGCCACAGGAACACTGAAGCTTTCTTT.

The chain is built from TRBV7-9 and TRBJ2-2; 9 nucleotides line up with TRBD2. From germline, CDR1 is SEHNR and CDR2 FQNEAQ (reference sequence). Losses at the gene ends were 2 bases for V and 4 bases for J; bases not matched to a gene: 8. The CDR3 consists of 17 residues. The DNA of the CDR3 is TGTGCCAGCAGCTTAAGCCAGCGGGAGGCGGCCACCGGGGAGCTGTTTTTT. Encoded protein: CASSLSQREAATGELFF.

This clone has a single count. The J gene is TRBJ2-3, the V gene TRBV11-3; TRBD1 aligns across 9 bases. CDR1 is SGHNT and CDR2 is YENEEA in the germline V gene. This CDR3 comprises 15 residues. With V trimmed by 5 bases and J by 3 bases, 6 bases remained unmatched. The CDR3 region has the DNA TGTGCCAGCAGCCCGGACAGGGGTGTAACAGATACGCAGTATTTT. Protein product: CASSPDRGVTDTQYF.

The CDR3: CASSLAQAGNEQFF. CDR3 DNA sequence: TGCGCCAGCAGCCTGGCCCAAGCCGGGAATGAGCAGTTCTTC. The V call is TRBV5-1, the J call TRBJ2-1; D is unresolved. Deletions cut 4 bases from V and 7 bases from J, with 15 bases between. Germline lookup yields CDR1 SGHRS and CDR2 YFSETQ. CDR3 size: 14 residues.

The J gene is TRBJ2-3, the V gene TRBV6-4, with TRBD1 identical over 12 bases. J lost 3 bases, V lost 10 bases, and 11 bases had no gene match. This CDR3 spans 16 amino acids. Looked up from germline, CDR1 is MRHNA and CDR2 is SNTAGT. The CDR3 sequence: CAIRGDRGLETDTQYF. The DNA for the CDR3 is TGTGCCATCAGGGGGGACAGGGGGCTAGAGACAGATACGCAGTATTTT.

This clone was observed a few times. This chain links TRBV10-3 with TRBJ1-2; D is ambiguous. Germline CDR1 and CDR2: ENHRY and SYGVKD. Trimming took 4 bases from V and 0 from J, leaving 9 bases between them. The CDR3 contains 14 residues. The CDR3 sequence is CAISVDTPNYGYTF. The CDR3 coding sequence is TGTGCCATCAGTGTTGACACCCCTAACTATGGCTACACCTTC.

V usage is TRBV5-4 and J usage is TRBJ1-6; 9 bases line up with TRBD1. Germline trimming cut 4 bases from V and 9 bases from J; bases unmatched to any gene: 11. The germline gives CDR1 SGHNT, CDR2 YYREEE (reference sequence). The CDR3 spans 16 residues. In DNA, the CDR3 is TGTGCCAGCAGCCAAATACAGGGGGCGCTCGGTTCACCCCTCCACTTT. Amino acid sequence: CASSQIQGALGSPLHF.

The V gene is TRBV7-9, the J gene TRBJ2-7, with 9 positions matching TRBD1. Per germline, CDR1 SEHNR and CDR2 FQNEAQ (reference sequence). This CDR3 contains 18 residues. V lost 7 bases, J lost 6 bases, and 22 bases stayed unmatched. CDR3 sequence reads: CASIHAGTGSPRLGEQYF. The CDR3 nucleotides are TGTGCCAGCATCCATGCCGGGACAGGGAGTCCCCGTTTAGGCGAGCAGTACTTC.

CDR3 sequence reads: CASSNGGSRSNTEAFF. In nucleotides, the CDR3 is TGTGCCAGTAGTAACGGGGGGAGTAGGTCGAACACTGAAGCTTTCTTT. V is TRBV19 and J is TRBJ1-1; a weak D match, TRBD1 (5 bases). V lost 4 bases to trimming and J lost 1 base, with 16 bases between them. From germline, CDR1 is LNHDA and CDR2 SQIVND (reference sequence). This CDR3 has 16 amino acids.

The CDR3 region has the DNA TGTGCCTGGAAGGTAATCCGACAGAACACCGGGGAGCTGTTTTTT. It translates to CAWKVIRQNTGELFF. The chain uses TRBV30 and TRBJ2-2, with no clear D. CDR1 is GTSNPN, CDR2 SVGIG, per germline (reference sequence). CDR3 length: 15 residues. The germline V and J ends were trimmed by 4 bases and 1 base, with 13 bases remaining between them.

This clone was detected a few times. One end of the junction fails to match germline, which may point to a read error. Written as DNA, the CDR3 is TGTTCCAGCAGCTTTCCCGATCAGCCCCAGCATTTT. The encoded protein is CSSSFPDQPQHF. The V gene is TRBV7-9, the J gene TRBJ1-5, with D unresolved. The CDR3 has 12 amino acids. Germline CDR1 reads SEHNR; CDR2 reads FQNEAQ (reference sequence).

This clone was seen a handful of times. The chain joins TRBV10-3 to TRBJ1-4; D might be TRBD1 (5 bases). With 5 bases removed from V and 8 bases from J, the gap between germline ends came to 12 bases. The CDR3 consists of 13 residues. Germline assignment: CDR1 ENHRY and CDR2 SYGVKD. Here the CDR3 DNA reads TGTGCCATCAGTCAACAGGAATGGGAAAAACTGTTTTTT. It codes for CAISQQEWEKLFF.

This clone appeared once. The chain is built from TRBV7-2 and TRBJ2-1; 7 nucleotides align to TRBD2. The V segment lost 4 bases and the J segment 1 base; nucleotides outside the gene matches: 7. Germline V gene sequence: CDR1 SGHTA, CDR2 FQGNSA. The CDR3 has 16 residues. This CDR3 reads CASSSQAGRSYNEQFF. The CDR3 DNA is TGTGCCAGCAGCTCACAAGCGGGGAGGTCCTACAATGAGCAGTTCTTC.

The chain recombines TRBV5-1 with TRBJ1-1, with D perhaps matching TRBD1 (5 bases). Germline V gene data show CDR1 as SGHRS and CDR2 as YFSETQ. The CDR3 is 14 amino acids. V dropped 5 bases and J dropped 0 bases, with 11 bases sitting between them. The CDR3 DNA is TGCGCCAGCAGAAGCGGGGGGATGAACACTGAAGCTTTCTTT. This encodes CASRSGGMNTEAFF. The complete variable domain, with remaining parts taken from reference TRBV5-1 and TRBJ1-1, reads KAGVTQTPRYLIKTRGQQVTLSCSPISGHRSVSWYQQTPGQGLQFLFEYFSETQRNKGNFPGRFSGRQFSNSRSEMNVSTLELGDSALYLCASRSGGMNTEAFFGQGTRLTVV.

In the case of this clone: Other DNA sequences of this sample code for an identical CDR3. The J gene is TRBJ1-5, the V gene TRBV28; perhaps TRBD1 as D (6 bases). V gave up 5 bases and J gave up 4 bases, with 9 bases separating them. CDR3 length equals 13 residues. Germline V gene data show CDR1 as MDHEN and CDR2 as SYDVKM. CDR3 coding DNA: TGTGCCAGCAGTCCCCAGGGGAATCAGCCCCAGCATTTT. Amino acids: CASSPQGNQPQHF.

Turning to this clone: This CDR3 is also generated by other DNA sequences in the sample. The rearrangement joins TRBV5-1 to TRBJ2-3, with 7 bases aligning to TRBD1. The CDR3 has 13 amino acids. V dropped 8 bases and J dropped 2; count of bases not matched to a gene: 5. From germline, CDR1 is SGHRS and CDR2 YFSETQ. DNA for the CDR3: TGCGCCAGTCGGACAGGAGCCACAGATACGCAGTATTTT. This translates into CASRTGATDTQYF.

The sample holds one count of this clone. The gene calls are TRBV5-1 and TRBJ2-7; D possibly corresponds to TRBD2 (5 bases). The CDR3 is 12 residues long. Looked up from germline, CDR1 is SGHRS and CDR2 is YFSETQ. With 4 bases removed from V and 3 bases from J, the gap between germline ends came to 8 bases. The CDR3 here is CASSTSGYEQYF. The CDR3 DNA follows: TGCGCCAGCAGCACCAGCGGCTACGAGCAGTACTTC.

Only a few counts were recorded for this clone. The V and J genes are TRBV10-3 and TRBJ2-6; weak D call: TRBD1 (6 bases). The V end was cut by 3 bases, the J end by 2 bases, with 8 bases between. The CDR3 runs 15 residues. Germline lookup yields CDR1 ENHRY and CDR2 SYGVKD. DNA of the CDR3: TGTGCCATCAGTGATGGACAGACTGGGGCCAACGTCCTGACTTTC. The encoded protein is CAISDGQTGANVLTF.

V usage is TRBV7-8 and J usage is TRBJ2-7; 10 bases are a match to TRBD1. Germline trimming cut 5 bases from V and 2 bases from J; bases unmatched to any gene: 3. Germline assignment: CDR1 SGHVS and CDR2 FQNEAQ. This CDR3 has 14 residues. CDR3 residues: CASSGQGGTYEQYF. CDR3 coding DNA: TGTGCCAGCAGCGGACAGGGGGGGACCTACGAGCAGTACTTC.

V gene TRBV5-6 combines with J gene TRBJ2-3; D ambiguous. Per the germline V gene, CDR1 is SGHDT and CDR2 is YYEEEE. This CDR3 comprises 12 residues. Trimming removed 4 bases from V and 6 bases from J, with 9 bases in between. CDR3 sequence: CASSLRWDTQYF. Here the CDR3 DNA reads TGTGCCAGCAGCCTTCGGTGGGATACGCAGTATTTT.

This chain uses TRBV15 with TRBJ1-4, with 8 bases fitting TRBD1. V dropped 3 bases and J dropped 2; count of bases not matched to a gene: 2. Germline V gives CDR1 LNHNV, CDR2 YYDKDF (reference sequence). CDR3 length: 15 residues. Written as DNA, the CDR3 is TGTGCCACCAGCAGCCAGGGGGCTACTAATGAAAAACTGTTTTTT. Encoded protein: CATSSQGATNEKLFF.

The chain carries TRBV4-1 and TRBJ1-1; possible D gene TRBD1, 5 bases. Trimming removed 1 base from V and 6 bases from J, with 15 bases in between. This CDR3 is 15 amino acids long. Germline CDR1 reads MGHRA; CDR2 reads YSYEKL. The CDR3, as DNA: TGCGCCAGCAGCCAAGGAACCTCAGGGTCCGCTGAAGCTTTCTTT. Residues: CASSQGTSGSAEAFF.

V gene TRBV5-1 combines with J gene TRBJ1-2, with TRBD1 matching 8 bases. The CDR3 loop spans 15 amino acids. Germline trimming cut 4 bases from V and 1 base from J; bases unmatched to any gene: 6. Germline loops: CDR1 SGHRS, CDR2 YFSETQ. CDR3 sequence: CASSHGQGNNYGYTF. As DNA, the CDR3 is TGCGCCAGCAGCCACGGACAGGGAAATAACTATGGCTACACCTTC.

The rearrangement joins TRBV7-9 to TRBJ2-7; D unresolved. V was shortened by 2 bases and J by 5 bases, with 10 bases between the two germline ends. This CDR3 spans 13 amino acids. The V gene's germline CDR1 is SEHNR and CDR2 FQNEAQ (reference sequence). CDR3 sequence reads: CASSLIPYDEQYF. The DNA for the CDR3 is TGTGCCAGCAGCTTAATTCCCTATGACGAGCAGTACTTC.

Here the CDR3 reads CASSSRTGELFF. The CDR3 region has the DNA TGTGCCAGCAGCTCTCGTACCGGGGAGCTGTTTTTT. The chain joins TRBV13 to TRBJ2-2, with D hard to call. The CDR3 extends over 12 amino acids. Germline lookup yields CDR1 PRHDT and CDR2 FYEKMQ (reference sequence). The V gene lost 4 bases and the J gene lost 5 bases, with 5 bases spanning the gap.

The chain recombines TRBV28 with TRBJ1-5; 7 bases fit TRBD1. Trimming removed 5 bases from V and 0 bases from J; junction bases left unmatched: 4. Germline lookup yields CDR1 MDHEN and CDR2 SYDVKM. The CDR3 spans 15 residues. CDR3 in amino acids: CASSVTGFSNQPQHF. The DNA for the CDR3 is TGTGCCAGCAGTGTGACAGGGTTTAGCAATCAGCCCCAGCATTTT.